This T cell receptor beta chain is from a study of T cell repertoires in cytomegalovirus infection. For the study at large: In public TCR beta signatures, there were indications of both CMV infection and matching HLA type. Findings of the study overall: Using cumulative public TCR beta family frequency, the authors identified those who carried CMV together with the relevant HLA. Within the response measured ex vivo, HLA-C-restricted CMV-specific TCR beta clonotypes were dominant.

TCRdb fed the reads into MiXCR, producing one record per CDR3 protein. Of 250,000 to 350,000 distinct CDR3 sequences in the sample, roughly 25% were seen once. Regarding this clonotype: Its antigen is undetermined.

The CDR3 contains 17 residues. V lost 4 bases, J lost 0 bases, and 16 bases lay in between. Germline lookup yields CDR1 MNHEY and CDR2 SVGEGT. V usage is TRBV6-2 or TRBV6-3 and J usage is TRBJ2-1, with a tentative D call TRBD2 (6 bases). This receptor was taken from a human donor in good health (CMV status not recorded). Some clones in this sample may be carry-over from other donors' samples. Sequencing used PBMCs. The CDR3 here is CASSSTVLATSYNEQFF. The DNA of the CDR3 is TGTGCCAGCAGTTCTACGGTACTAGCAACCTCCTACAATGAGCAGTTCTTC.